These 13 T cell receptor beta chains originate from one sample sequenced in a study of T-cell reconstitution after alpha-beta-depleted transplantation in children. Preparing the TCRbeta library involved the use of unique molecular identifiers. TCRdb re-called the PCR reads through MiXCR, storing one row per CDR3 protein. The sample yields 70,000 to 95,000 distinct CDR3 sequences, about 14% seen once. The specimen comprised PBMCs, mostly from graft donor cells, sampled 180 days after TCRalphabeta/CD19-depleted stem cell transplant. The receptors were sampled from a male patient between 2 and 10 years old who had a stem cell transplant for acute lymphoblastic leukemia, so the T cells may come from the graft donor.

This clonotype has just a few counts. The chain carries TRBV5-1 and TRBJ2-1, with D perhaps being TRBD1 or TRBD2 (5 bases each). Between the trimmed V and J ends, which lost 2 bases and 9 bases, there was a span of 12 bases. Germline V gene lookup returns CDR1 SGHRS and CDR2 YFSETQ. The CDR3 length is 13 residues. DNA of the CDR3: TGCGCCAGCAGCTTCTTAGGGGCGGGTGAGCAGTTCTTC. Residues: CASSFLGAGEQFF.

The rearrangement joins TRBV20-1 to TRBJ2-1; a possible D gene is TRBD2 (6 bases). V was clipped by 6 bases and J by 3 bases, with 15 bases between them. Germline V CDR1 and CDR2: DFQATT, SNEGSKA (reference sequence). The CDR3 runs 14 residues. The CDR3 is CSAPREDHYNEQFF. The CDR3 region has the DNA TGCAGTGCCCCGAGGGAGGACCACTACAATGAGCAGTTCTTC.

The chain has TRBV20-1 and TRBJ2-7; D uncertain. The CDR3 spans 13 residues. The V gene's germline CDR1 is DFQATT and CDR2 SNEGSKA (reference sequence). Trimming removed 3 bases from V and 0 bases from J, with 9 bases in between. CDR3 sequence: CSARKQISYEQYF. For the CDR3, the DNA is TGCAGTGCTAGGAAACAGATCTCCTACGAGCAGTACTTC.

The sample holds a few counts of this clonotype. The J gene is TRBJ1-2, the V gene TRBV20-1, with D uncertain. Germline CDR1 and CDR2: DFQATT and SNEGSKA (reference sequence). The CDR3 length is 12 residues. V gave up 3 bases and J gave up 6 bases, with 11 bases separating them. CDR3 region: CSASAQVDGYTF. The CDR3 DNA follows: TGCAGTGCTAGCGCCCAGGTAGATGGCTACACCTTC.

This clonotype has only a few counts. V usage is TRBV14 and J usage is TRBJ2-1; the D is unclear. CDR3 length: 14 amino acids. Germline values: CDR1 SGHDN, CDR2 FVKESK. Trimming took 0 bases from V and 8 from J, leaving 11 bases between them. Here the CDR3 reads CASSQDEVRYEQFF. CDR3 in DNA: TGTGCCAGCAGCCAAGATGAGGTGCGGTATGAGCAGTTCTTC.

In this sample, this clonotype turned up many times. The CDR3 bases are TGCAGTGCTCCCCCGACAGTAATCACAGATACGCAGTATTTT. As protein: CSAPPTVITDTQYF. V gene TRBV20-1 combines with J gene TRBJ2-3; D may be TRBD1 (5 bases). V was cut by 5 bases and J by 2 bases, with 14 bases left in between. Per germline, CDR1 DFQATT and CDR2 SNEGSKA (reference sequence). CDR3 length: 14 residues.

This rearrangement joins TRBV29-1 to TRBJ1-1; no reliable D call. The CDR3 sequence is 13 residues long. Deletions cut 5 bases from V and 7 bases from J, with 17 bases between. The V gene's germline CDR1 is SQVTM and CDR2 ANQGSEA. The CDR3 spells CSVQASRRGEAFF. CDR3 coding DNA: TGCAGCGTTCAAGCGTCCCGGCGGGGTGAAGCTTTCTTT. Full variable domain (remainder filled in from reference TRBV29-1 and TRBJ1-1): SAVISQKPSRDICQRGTSLTIQCQVDSQVTMMFWYRQQPGQSLTLIATANQGSEATYESGFVIDKFPISRPNLTFSTLTVSNMSPEDSSIYLCSVQASRRGEAFFGQGTRLTVV.

This clonotype has at least ten counts. The gene calls are TRBV20-1 and TRBJ2-6, with a weak D call TRBD2 (6 bases). This CDR3 spans 13 amino acids. Per the germline V gene, CDR1 is DFQATT and CDR2 is SNEGSKA (reference sequence). V was trimmed by 2 bases and J by 13 bases, leaving 15 bases between them. Written as DNA, the CDR3 is TGCAGTGCTAGATCTAATCCAGGGACTGTCCTGACTTTC. Residues: CSARSNPGTVLTF.

Only one count was recorded for this clonotype. The chain has TRBV5-1 and TRBJ2-7; the D is unclear. V was shortened by 4 bases and J by 4 bases, with 18 bases between the two germline ends. Germline CDR1 is SGHRS and CDR2 is YFSETQ. The CDR3 extends over 15 amino acids. The CDR3 DNA reads as TGCGCCAGCAGCCTTGATGGGGTCACCCAATACGAGCAGTACTTC. Translation: CASSLDGVTQYEQYF.

This clonotype was observed a few times. The chain couples TRBV14 to TRBJ2-7; D remains unclear. Germline V gene data show CDR1 as SGHDN and CDR2 as FVKESK. The ends were cut back, 0 bases at V and 0 bases at J, with 9 bases in the middle. The CDR3 is 15 amino acids. The CDR3 DNA follows: TGTGCCAGCAGCCAAGATTTCAGGACCTCCTACGAGCAGTACTTC. The encoded protein is CASSQDFRTSYEQYF.

This clonotype came up a few times. V is TRBV7-9 and J is TRBJ1-1; perhaps TRBD1 as D (5 bases). The CDR3 is 14 residues long. Germline lookup yields CDR1 SEHNR and CDR2 FQNEAQ (reference sequence). The V gene lost 5 bases and the J gene lost 3 bases, with 13 bases spanning the gap. CDR3 in amino acids: CASSPAQGYTEAFF. DNA for the CDR3: TGTGCCAGCAGCCCCGCCCAGGGCTACACTGAAGCTTTCTTT. Full variable domain (missing parts from reference TRBV7-9 and TRBJ1-1): DTGVSQNPRHKITKRGQNVTFRCDPISEHNRLYWYRQTLGQGPEFLTYFQNEAQLEKSRLLSDRFSAERPKGSFSTLEIQRTEQGDSAMYLCASSPAQGYTEAFFGQGTRLTVV.

The chain carries TRBV27 and TRBJ2-6, with 7 nucleotides matching TRBD1. CDR1 is MNHEY and CDR2 is SMNVEV in the germline V gene (reference sequence). Trimming took 3 bases from V and 0 from J; bases not matched to a gene: 2. This CDR3 has 16 amino acids. This CDR3 reads CASSFRTGSGANVLTF. The CDR3 DNA reads TGTGCCAGCAGTTTTCGGACAGGCTCTGGGGCCAACGTCCTGACTTTC. The full variable domain, in which reference TRBV27 and TRBJ2-6 provide the parts outside the CDR3, is EAQVTQNPRYLITVTGKKLTVTCSQNMNHEYMSWYRQDPGLGLRQIYYSMNVEVTDKGDVPEGYKVSRKEKRNFPLILESPSPNQTSLYFCASSFRTGSGANVLTFGAGSRLTVL.

In this sample, this clonotype turned up a few times. V is TRBV5-1 and J is TRBJ2-1; D gene uncertain. CDR1 is SGHRS and CDR2 is YFSETQ in the germline V gene. Trimming took 5 bases from V and 0 from J, leaving 12 bases between them. CDR3 length: 15 residues. CDR3 coding DNA: TGCGCCAGCAGGGTCCAGGAGAGCTCCTACAATGAGCAGTTCTTC. Protein product: CASRVQESSYNEQFF.